The clone carrying this T cell receptor (beta chain) was picked up a small number of times. Its antigen is still unknown. The CDR3 consists of 20 residues. With V trimmed by 7 bases and J by 1 base, 22 bases remained unmatched. The record originates from a study of blood T cells in healthy people across ages. The study, taken as a whole, reports: Not knowing donor CMV status may have confounded expanded clonotype changes. Greater diversity and more naive CD4+ cells were seen in long-lived donors than in aged donors. Among T cells, TCR beta diversity per million cells dropped roughly linearly as age rose.

Sample-barcoded 5' priming and a J-beta primer mix drove a second PCR of about 6 to 12 cycles. Researchers report that each sample yielded at least 2.5 million CDR3-containing paired-end reads. TCRdb called the 5' RACE reads again in MiXCR, with one record for every CDR3 protein. The sample lists 1.4 million to 1.5 million distinct CDR3 sequences, roughly 40% occurring once. This chain joins TRBV12-3 or TRBV12-4 and TRBJ2-3; 8 bases are a match to TRBD2. The sequenced sample was blood. The clonotype comes from a woman between 18 and 30 years old in good health. The CDR3 reads CASTPSRGGLRVIGTDTQYF. CDR3 nucleotides: TGTGCCAGCACCCCCTCTCGCGGGGGGCTAAGGGTTATCGGCACAGATACGCAGTATTTT.